The clone carrying this T cell receptor beta chain was seen repeatedly, ten times or more. The antigen is unknown. The definition of stable Graves' hyperthyroidism was no ophthalmopathy progression within 18 months. The data originate from a study of T cells in Graves' hyperthyroidism and ophthalmopathy. RNA transcripts yielded amplified TCR beta CDR3 regions. With the HTBI primer set, the TCR CDR3 went through a first round of RT-PCR. One entry per CDR3 protein, called by TCRdb with MiXCR from the multiplex PCR reads. This sample carries some 98,000 distinct CDR3 sequences, approximately 40% of them seen once, and the ten largest clones take 9.5% to 13%. V was shortened by 3 bases and J by 7 bases, with 13 bases between the two germline ends. CDR1 SGDLS and CDR2 YYNGEE come from the germline V gene. The CDR3 has 14 amino acids. General study findings and limits: By a 13 V-J model, ophthalmopathy was set apart from stable hyperthyroidism.

The V gene is TRBV9, the J gene TRBJ2-2; perhaps D is TRBD1 or TRBD2 (5 bases each). What was sequenced was peripheral blood or thyroid tissue (not recorded which). The TCR sequence derives from a woman in her twenties or thirties with Graves' hyperthyroidism. CDR3 nucleotide sequence: TGTGCCAGCAGCGCCCTACCTGGGGGCGGGGAGCTGTTTTTT. This translates into CASSALPGGGELFF.